This note documents a single T cell receptor (beta chain) sequence. The junction departs from the called germline gene at one end, perhaps through a read error. Germline assignment: CDR1 MNHNS and CDR2 SASEGT. The length of the CDR3 is 11 residues. The data originate from a study of blood T cell repertoires in COVID-19. The overall study: COVID-19 samples collected from the United States, Italy and Spain covered acute and convalescent phases. Nucleic acid was either cDNA or gDNA, and it came from T cells, B-cell-depleted T cells, or PBMCs.

In the study's own analysis: Quantification of nucleated cells was approximated via reference gene primer amplification. The repertoire was sequenced with immunoSEQ multiplex PCR; TCRdb's copy has only in-frame clones and lacks some. The V and J calls and clone size come from that table; D and trimming were worked out from the DNA. Here the sample spans about 230,000 clones, approximately 87% being singletons. The chain uses TRBV6-1 and TRBJ1-2; possibly TRBD1 for D (5 bases). The specimen sequenced was peripheral blood. This receptor was taken from a woman aged 70-85 years with active or convalescent COVID-19. Here the CDR3 reads CASREEGRYTF. Here the CDR3 DNA reads TGTGCCAGCAGAGAAGAGGGGCGCTACACCTTC.